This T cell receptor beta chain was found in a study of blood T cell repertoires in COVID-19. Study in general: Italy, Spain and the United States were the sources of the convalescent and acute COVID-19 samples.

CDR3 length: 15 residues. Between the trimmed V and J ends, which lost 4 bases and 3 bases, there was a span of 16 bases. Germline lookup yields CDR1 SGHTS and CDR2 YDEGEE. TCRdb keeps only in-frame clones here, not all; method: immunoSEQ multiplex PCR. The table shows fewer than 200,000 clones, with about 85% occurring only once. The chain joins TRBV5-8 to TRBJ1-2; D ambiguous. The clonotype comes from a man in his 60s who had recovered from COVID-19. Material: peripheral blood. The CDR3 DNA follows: TGTGCCAGCAGCCCCTACAGTACCGGGGACTATGGCTACACCTTC. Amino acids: CASSPYSTGDYGYTF.